This paragraph reports one T cell receptor beta chain. Its antigen is currently unknown. TCRdb keeps only in-frame clones here, not all; method: immunoSEQ multiplex PCR. The table shows about 30,000 clones, with 90% to 95% occurring only once. This entry comes from a study of circulating and synovial CD4+ cells in juvenile arthritis. General study points: Compared with bulk blood, circulating pathogenic-like lymphocytes shared substantially more CDR3 sequences with synovial T cells. CPL and bulk CD4 samples differed at least tenfold in T cell genomes. These repertoires were less diverse than bulk blood CD4 repertoires.

Trimming removed 2 bases from V and 5 bases from J, with 13 bases in between. CDR1 and CDR2 from the germline V gene are GTSNPN and SVGIG (reference sequence). The CDR3 runs to 13 residues. Donors were patients with active juvenile idiopathic arthritis. This TCR was sampled from a human donor with juvenile idiopathic arthritis. This chain uses TRBV30 with TRBJ2-7; maybe TRBD1 (5 bases). The specimen was CD4+ T cells from blood. The CDR3 DNA reads TGTGCCTGGAGTAGGGGCCTCCGGGACGAGCAGTACTTC. The encoded protein is CAWSRGLRDEQYF.